This entry is about one T cell receptor (beta chain). Using immunoSEQ multiplex PCR, the repertoire was profiled, and TCRdb retains in-frame clones only, with some absent. The sample has approximately 70,000 clones, 80% to 90% seen once. The V gene's germline CDR1 is SNHLY and CDR2 FYNNEI. The ends lost 7 bases at V and 3 bases at J; junction bases unmatched: 5. The CDR3 runs to 13 residues. The entry originates in a study of T cell changes during pregnancy in multiple sclerosis. The sequence came from a female donor in good health, enrolled as a control in a pregnancy study. The rearrangement joins TRBV2 to TRBJ2-7; 8 bases align to TRBD1. The material sequenced was peripheral blood, taken in the first trimester of pregnancy. The chain's CDR3 is CASTMTGDYEQYF. Written as DNA, the CDR3 is TGTGCCAGCACCATGACAGGGGACTACGAGCAGTACTTC.